This T cell receptor (beta chain) was observed in a study of cytomegalovirus exposure and HLA in healthy donors (TCRdb year 2017). For the study in its entirety: In an earlier analysis of 587 of the donors, under 300 Gb of sequence data and approximately 120 million unique TCR beta sequences from roughly 190 million T cells were reported. Approximately 300 gigabases of sequencing data and roughly 80 million unique TCR sequences made up an early release that covered around 640 HLA-typed donors. Of the roughly 400 genotyped donors, 75% to 85% were placed in the genetic ancestry cluster associated with self-reported Caucasian donors. The study was designed to test whether signatures of past pathogen exposure could be identified by cataloging public T cell receptors. The study used immunosequencing to profile the T cell repertoires of around 600 subjects and linked those repertoires to cytomegalovirus serostatus. Along with the approximately 650-subject first cohort, a separate validation cohort of some 130 different subjects was used. High-throughput TCR immunosequencing, statistical association of individual TCRs with disease status, and machine learning were combined to predict cytomegalovirus infection status. A later analysis re-analyzed previously published TCR beta repertoires from 650 to 800 donors and added high-resolution HLA genotyping to study TCR occurrence patterns. The later analysis used no new phenotypic data to find candidate immune exposures, relying instead on TCR beta sequences and their occurrence across donors. An earlier analysis of several hundred of the donors used high-throughput TCR beta sequencing to judge whether each TCR beta V gene segment behaved as functional or pseudogenic. Donor age, sex, ethnicity and CMV serostatus were compiled together with the repertoire data. Genome-wide SNP genotypes for about three fifths of the roughly 670 donors were used in a later genetic analysis, which treated that subset as a discovery cohort. All discovery cohort repertoires had been generated on a single sequencing platform. Class I and class II HLA loci were covered by the typing at four-digit resolution. Typing coverage differed by locus: A, B, C, DRB1 and DQB1 were typed in roughly 620-630 donors, DQA1 in 500 to 550, DPA1 in around 580, and DPB1 in about 450. Several DR-DQ haplotypes were treated as single units for association and clustering because of strong linkage in the cohort. On average, around 240,000 unique TCR beta nucleotide sequences were sequenced per donor among about 400 genotyped donors of the cohort, with roughly 19% of those sequences being non-productive. Overall study results and their limits: A further reported finding was that TCR beta sequences accurately predicted the HLA-A and HLA-B alleles for most subjects in the first cohort. Several of the top co-occurrence clusters appeared to be linked to parvovirus B19, influenza, CMV and Epstein-Barr virus, according to a later analysis. Most TCR sequences were seen in very few donors, while some public TCRs were found in many individuals. Because HLA typing was missing for some donors at each locus, association tests included only the typed subset. In a later genetic analysis, a missense DCLRE1C variant was associated with V-gene and J-gene trimming of TCR beta chains, and the association was replicated in an independent cohort. A cluster of highly shared sequence variants was judged likely to represent a technical artifact of the sequencing pipeline. According to a later genetic analysis, donors in an Asian-associated ancestry cluster had fewer N-insertions in productive TCRs than the roughly 660-donor mean. In a later analysis, TCR association rates were found to vary across HLA loci, with the most associated TCRs seen for DRB1 alleles and the fewest for HLA-C alleles. The study gave a list of 150 to 200 TCR beta chains associated with cytomegalovirus. At a false discovery rate of 0.05, a later analysis linked some 17,000 TCR beta sequences to specific HLA alleles. In vitro tests confirmed that a few of the cytomegalovirus-associated TCR beta chains recognize cytomegalovirus antigens. Roughly uniform sequencing depth across donors was assumed in presence/absence analyses, although this assumption may not hold. For the cohort, immune exposure information was limited to CMV serostatus. In a later analysis, HLA-associated TCR beta chains were found to be more clonally expanded and to have lower generation probabilities than equally common non-associated chains. The cohort was sequenced for TCR beta chains only, and without alpha or paired-chain data the features that could be detected were limited. Correlated functional status among segregating V segments might be attributable to linkage disequilibrium, but an unknown experimental factor could not be ruled out. The classifier was reported to diagnose cytomegalovirus status with high specificity and sensitivity in both the original cohort and the validation cohort. According to a later analysis, most CMV-associated TCR beta chains appeared to be HLA-restricted, and the HLA associations seemed to be driven largely by CMV exposure. Because the 87-base-pair reads could not distinguish some IMGT-functional V segments, including TRBV6-2 and TRBV6-3, those segments were excluded. About 15 rarely observed V segments, including chromosome 9 orphons, were excluded from the earlier analysis of almost 600 of the donors because counts were too low. Broadly in line with IMGT annotations, most TCR beta V segments showed up in productive rearrangements about 87% or about 30% of the time in an earlier analysis of approximately 600 of the donors. According to the authors, the approach could potentially be generalized to other disease states and immunological phenotypes. Assigning TCR associations to individual alleles was difficult when HLA alleles, especially DR and DQ, strongly co-occurred.

Libraries were made using the immunoSEQ multiplex PCR assay. The multiplex PCR relied on a mix of 60 forward primers for TCR Vbeta segments and 13 reverse primers for TCR Jbeta segments. The CDR3 region of rearranged TCR beta genes was amplified from genomic DNA with a multiplex PCR assay. On the Illumina HiSeq System, the amplified TCR beta libraries were sequenced as 87-base-pair reads. Turning to the authors' computational methods: A later analysis tallied 70 million to 100 million unique TCR beta chains across the 550 to 850 repertoires, and approximately 12 million of those chains were shared by two or more donors. A nearest-neighbor algorithm error-corrected the raw reads and collapsed the reads into unique sequences, merging closely related sequences to remove PCR and sequencing errors. To assign V, D and J gene segments, CDR3 sequences were aligned to IMGT reference sequences. For a sequence to be retained, at least a six-nucleotide match to both a V gene segment and a J gene segment was required. Rearrangements were classified as productive when the CDR3 lacked stop codons and remained in frame with V and J, and all other rearrangements were classified as non-productive. Following IMGT convention, CDR3 was defined as the stretch from the second conserved V-encoded cysteine to the conserved J-encoded phenylalanine. Sequences without an unambiguous match to a single V gene segment were excluded from the earlier analysis of 450 to 750 of the donors. In an earlier analysis of approximately 590 of the donors, a V segment was called functional when productive rearrangements were above 56.7%, and segregating when the standard deviation between donors exceeded 5%. A statistical classification framework was built to diagnose cytomegalovirus status from the catalog of TCR beta chain sequences. In a later analysis, V and J genes were assigned by comparing TCR nucleotide sequences against IMGT/GENE-DB human TR gene sequences. In a later analysis, CDR3 sequences and most-parsimonious VDJ recombination scenarios were assigned using the TCRdist pipeline. In a later analysis, every TCR beta chain was defined by the combination of its CDR3 amino acid sequence and its V-gene family, and reads without a unique V-gene family were dropped. A later analysis removed roughly 590 highly shared, low-generation-probability nucleotide sequences to deal with suspected cross-contamination and a sequencing artifact. For each public chain, a later analysis derived a clonal expansion index from normalized ranks of inferred template counts within each repertoire. Generation probabilities in a later analysis came from a VDJ recombination model fitted to out-of-frame rearrangements, and those results were checked against IGoR. In a later analysis, TCR-TCR, TCR-HLA and TCR-CMV co-occurrence was scored with hypergeometric tests, and a repertoire-size bias correction was applied to TCR pairs. In a later analysis, false discovery rates were estimated by permuting HLA or CMV assignments 20 times. A later analysis grouped co-occurring TCRs with DBSCAN, adding TCRdist sequence similarity when clustering within HLA-allele-positive subsets. Repertoires with fewer than 30,000 or more than 120,000 public chains were left out of co-occurrence clustering, as were five repertoires with anomalous nucleotide sharing. The clones in this table, taken by TCRdb from immuneACCESS, are in-frame only. Not every clone is retained; where verified, under half of the shortfall comes from an unresolved V gene, and the cause of the rest is unknown. The V and J calls and clone size were taken over from that table, and D and trimming were inferred from the DNA. A total of some 200,000 clones appear in this sample, 75% to 80% of them only once. The ten biggest clones cover about 1.8% of the sample.

A remark on this clone: The target of this receptor is not known. Per-base quality was not reported, and no clone a single base away is much larger than it.

Its CDR3 holds 13 amino acids, cysteine through phenylalanine. Just CDR3 DNA is preserved here, 39 bases in frame from base 1. From V the trimming removes 4 bases and from J it removes 3 bases, while the gene matches leave 3 bases of the junction unaccounted for. CDR1 and CDR2, per the germline V gene, are KGHSH and LQKENI. The cohort comprised some 730 healthy bone marrow donors. All cohort members were sampled while nominally healthy, although unrecorded immune exposures were likely present. The donor was CMV seronegative and was included in the group of about 350 seronegative cohort members. Every donor gave a peripheral blood sample, and the peripheral blood mononuclear cells from that sample were used for TCR beta sequencing. The Qiagen DNeasy Blood Extraction Kit was used to extract genomic DNA from the blood cell samples.

Material for sequencing was PBMCs. The sequence was obtained from a man between 18 and 29 years old in good health and CMV-seronegative. The rearranged segments are TRBV18 and TRBJ2-7, and 7 junction bases match TRBD1. In nucleotide form, the sequence is TGTGCCAGCTCACTCGGACAGGACTACGAGCAGTACTTC. This encodes CASSLGQDYEQYF.